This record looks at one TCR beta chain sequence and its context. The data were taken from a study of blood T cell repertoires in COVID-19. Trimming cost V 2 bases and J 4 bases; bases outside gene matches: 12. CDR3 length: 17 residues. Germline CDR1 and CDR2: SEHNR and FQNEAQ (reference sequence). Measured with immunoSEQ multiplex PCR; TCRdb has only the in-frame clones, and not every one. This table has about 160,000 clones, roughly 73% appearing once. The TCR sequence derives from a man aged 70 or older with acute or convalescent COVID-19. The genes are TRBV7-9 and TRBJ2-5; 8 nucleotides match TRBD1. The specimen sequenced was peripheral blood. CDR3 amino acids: CASSLNPTRTGRETQYF. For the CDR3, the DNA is TGTGCCAGCAGCTTAAATCCCACAAGGACAGGGAGAGAGACCCAGTACTTC.